The 10 T cell receptor beta chains below all came from one sample that was sequenced in a study of T cells in Graves' hyperthyroidism and ophthalmopathy. Authors of the study amplified TCR beta CDR3 regions from RNA transcripts. The HTBI primer set served for first-round RT-PCR of the TCR CDR3. MiXCR was run by TCRdb on the multiplex PCR reads, yielding one entry per CDR3 protein. The sample shows 89,000 or so distinct CDR3 sequences, 35% to 45% of them seen only once. Specimen: peripheral blood or thyroid tissue (not recorded which). The receptors were gathered from a woman in her 30s with Graves' hyperthyroidism.

Many counts were recorded for this clonotype. The gene calls are TRBV20-1 and TRBJ2-7; no reliable D call. The CDR3 is 16 residues long. The germline V and J ends were trimmed by 3 bases and 4 bases, with 22 bases remaining between them. The germline V gene encodes CDR1 DFQATT and CDR2 SNEGSKA (reference sequence). CDR3 nucleotides: TGCAGTGCTAGGCGGCCGGAGTGGCAGGCTGAATACGAGCAGTACTTC. This translates into CSARRPEWQAEYEQYF.

This clonotype was counted many times. The V and J genes are TRBV7-8 and TRBJ1-4; possibly TRBD1 for D (5 bases). V was trimmed by 4 bases and J by 4 bases, leaving 19 bases between them. CDR1 is SGHVS, CDR2 FQNEAQ, per germline. The CDR3 totals 17 residues. As DNA, the CDR3 is TGTGCCAGCAGCTACCCTCGGGGCGTAGGGTATAATGAAAAACTGTTTTTT. This encodes CASSYPRGVGYNEKLFF.

This clonotype was seen many times. The chain joins TRBV18 to TRBJ2-5; D unresolved. V shed 6 bases and J shed 2 bases, with 7 bases lying between them. Germline V gene lookup returns CDR1 KGHSH and CDR2 LQKENI. There are 12 residues in the CDR3. The CDR3 DNA is TGTGCCAGCTCCCGTCAGCAAGAGACCCAGTACTTC. Its translation is CASSRQQETQYF.

The J gene is TRBJ2-2, the V gene TRBV5-1, with D possibly being TRBD1 (5 bases). CDR1 is SGHRS and CDR2 is YFSETQ in the germline V gene. The germline V and J ends were trimmed by 3 bases and 9 bases, with 9 bases remaining between them. This CDR3 has 12 amino acids. The CDR3 protein is CASSSQGWELFF. CDR3 nucleotide sequence: TGCGCCAGCAGCTCCCAGGGATGGGAGCTGTTTTTT.

There are many counts of this clonotype. V is TRBV3-1 and J is TRBJ2-2; D is possibly TRBD2 (5 bases). The CDR3 is 15 residues long. V was cut by 3 bases and J by 1 base, with 9 bases left in between. Per germline, CDR1 LGHDT and CDR2 YNNKEL (reference sequence). CDR3 DNA sequence: TGTGCCAGCAGCCATAAACGGGGGAACACCGGGGAGCTGTTTTTT. Protein: CASSHKRGNTGELFF.

A note on this clonotype: It is likely a read error, because the conserved phenylalanine at the end of the CDR3 is missing. The rearrangement joins TRBV7-4 to TRBJ1-5; D is uncertain. The length of the CDR3 is 11 residues. The germline V gene encodes CDR1 SGHVT and CDR2 SQSDAQ. CDR3 sequence reads: CSSSFDQPQHS. The CDR3 nucleotides read TGTTCCAGCAGCTTTGATCAGCCCCAGCATTCT.

This clonotype was observed at least ten times. This chain links TRBV2 with TRBJ1-4; 12 bases line up with TRBD1. V gave up 5 bases and J gave up 6 bases; unmatched junction bases: 7. The CDR3 length is 16 residues. The germline gives CDR1 SNHLY, CDR2 FYNNEI. DNA of the CDR3: TGTGCCAGCAGTCCCGGGACAGGGGGCTGGGATGAAAAACTGTTTTTT. Translating it yields CASSPGTGGWDEKLFF.

This clonotype was detected a few times. This chain links TRBV28 with TRBJ1-4, with D possibly matching TRBD1 (5 bases). The germline V and J ends were trimmed by 3 bases and 0 bases, with 17 bases remaining between them. The germline V gene encodes CDR1 MDHEN and CDR2 SYDVKM. This CDR3 is built from 18 residues. Written as DNA, the CDR3 is TGTGCCAGCAGTTTTCCTCGACAGCTCGTTGCAACTAATGAAAAACTGTTTTTT. Its translation: CASSFPRQLVATNEKLFF.

This clonotype was recorded many times. This chain joins TRBV20-1 and TRBJ1-3; D ambiguous. V dropped 7 bases and J dropped 5 bases, with 18 bases sitting between them. The germline V gene has CDR1 DFQATT and CDR2 SNEGSKA (reference sequence). The CDR3 extends over 14 amino acids. CDR3 sequence reads: CSVPIKDARNTIYF. CDR3 coding DNA: TGCAGTGTTCCAATCAAGGACGCAAGAAACACCATATATTTT.

On this clonotype itself: Relative to the germline gene, one junction end is altered; a read error may explain this. This chain uses TRBV5-1 with TRBJ1-4; possible D gene TRBD1, 6 bases. In germline, CDR1 is SGHRS, CDR2 YFSETQ. CDR3 length: 16 residues. In nucleotides, the CDR3 is TGCGCCAGCAGCCGCCAGTGGACAGCTTTAAATGAAAAACTGTCTTTT. Amino acids: CASSRQWTALNEKLSF.